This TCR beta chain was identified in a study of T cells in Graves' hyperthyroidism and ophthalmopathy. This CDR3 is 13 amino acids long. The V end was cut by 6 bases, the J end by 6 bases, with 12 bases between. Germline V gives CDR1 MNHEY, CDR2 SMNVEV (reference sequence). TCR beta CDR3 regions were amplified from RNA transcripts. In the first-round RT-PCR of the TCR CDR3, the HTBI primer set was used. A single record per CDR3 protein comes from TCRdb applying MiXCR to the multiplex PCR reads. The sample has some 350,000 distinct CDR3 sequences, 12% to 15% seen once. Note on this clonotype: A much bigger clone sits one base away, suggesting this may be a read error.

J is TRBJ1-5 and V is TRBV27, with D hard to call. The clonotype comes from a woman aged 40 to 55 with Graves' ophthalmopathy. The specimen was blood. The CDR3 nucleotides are TGTGCCAGCAGCCGGCAGCCCAGTCAGCCCCAGCATTTT. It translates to CASSRQPSQPQHF.